This T cell receptor beta chain was sequenced during a study of T-cell memory formation after mild COVID-19. V shed 5 bases, J shed 6 bases, and the junction held 23 bases outside the gene matches. Germline CDR1 reads SEHNR; CDR2 reads FQNEAQ (reference sequence). The CDR3 sequence is 19 residues long. TCRdb processed the 5' RACE reads anew with MiXCR; each CDR3 protein has one entry. This table has around 250,000 distinct CDR3 sequences, 7.5% to 10% appearing once. The table lists this clonotype with a few counts. Antigen: not known. Overall study findings and caveats: The authors left the SARS-CoV-2 specificity of second-wave clones peaking on day 37 unconfirmed.

The sequence came from a man between 18 and 35 years old who had mild COVID-19 (a few samples of this study predate the infection). Cell type and time point are not known. Sequencing was performed on PBMCs or a T cell subset sorted from them (not recorded which). The rearrangement uses TRBV7-9 and TRBJ1-2, with 8 positions matching TRBD1. The CDR3 sequence is CASSKWTGKAGAGGNGYTF. The CDR3 nucleotides read TGTGCCAGCAGCAAATGGACAGGGAAGGCTGGGGCTGGAGGAAATGGCTACACCTTC.